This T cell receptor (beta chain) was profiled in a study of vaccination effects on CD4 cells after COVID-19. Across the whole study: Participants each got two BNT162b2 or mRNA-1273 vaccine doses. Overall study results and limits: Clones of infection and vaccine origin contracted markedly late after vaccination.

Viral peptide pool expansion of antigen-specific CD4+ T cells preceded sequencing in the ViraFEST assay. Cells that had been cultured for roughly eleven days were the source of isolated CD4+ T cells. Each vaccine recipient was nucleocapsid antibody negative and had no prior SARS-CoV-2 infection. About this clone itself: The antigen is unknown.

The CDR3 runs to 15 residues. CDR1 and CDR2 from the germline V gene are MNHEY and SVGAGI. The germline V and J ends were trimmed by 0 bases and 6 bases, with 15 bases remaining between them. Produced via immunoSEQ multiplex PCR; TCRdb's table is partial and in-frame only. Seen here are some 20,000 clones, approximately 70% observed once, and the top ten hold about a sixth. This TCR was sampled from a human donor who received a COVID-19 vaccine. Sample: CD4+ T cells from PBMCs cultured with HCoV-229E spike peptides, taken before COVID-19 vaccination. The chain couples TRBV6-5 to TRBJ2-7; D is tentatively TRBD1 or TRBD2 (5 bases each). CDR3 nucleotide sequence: TGTGCCAGCAGTTACTCCATGGGACGGTCTGGCGAGCAGTACTTC. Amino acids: CASSYSMGRSGEQYF.